Presented here are 5 T cell receptor beta chains from one specimen sequenced in a study of T cell responses to AZD1222 COVID-19 vaccine. TCRdb keeps only in-frame clones here, not all; method: immunoSEQ multiplex PCR. Counted here are about 120,000 clones, 85% to 95% occurring once; the ten biggest clones make up under 3.5%. The material was peripheral blood, obtained on day 0 of AZD1222 vaccination. These receptors came from an adult in good health.

This rearrangement joins TRBV19 to TRBJ2-7, with 11 bases that match TRBD2. Looked up from germline, CDR1 is LNHDA and CDR2 is SQIVND (reference sequence). V dropped 6 bases and J dropped 7; count of bases not matched to a gene: 20. This CDR3 has 18 amino acids. CDR3 protein: CASSSPSSGRSLWGEQYF. The DNA of the CDR3 is TGTGCCAGTAGCAGCCCGTCTAGCGGGAGGTCCCTTTGGGGAGAGCAGTACTTC. The full variable domain, completed using reference TRBV19 and TRBJ2-7, is DGGITQSPKYLFRKEGQNVTLSCEQNLNHDAMYWYRQDPGQGLRLIYYSQIVNDFQKGDIAEGYSVSREKKESFPLTVTSAQKNPTAFYLCASSSPSSGRSLWGEQYFGPGTRLTVT.

This clone has only one observation. V gene TRBV7-9 combines with J gene TRBJ1-6; D is ambiguous. Germline loops: CDR1 SEHNR, CDR2 FQNEAQ (reference sequence). CDR3 length equals 16 residues. The V and J ends lost 1 base and 10 bases respectively, with 17 bases between them. CDR3: CASSLDWLETKSPLHF. The CDR3 DNA follows: TGTGCCAGCAGCTTAGATTGGTTGGAGACAAAATCACCCCTCCACTTT.

The chain is built from TRBV30 and TRBJ2-3; D gene unclear. V lost 1 base and J 2 bases, leaving 10 bases between the germline ends. CDR1 GTSNPN and CDR2 SVGIG come from the germline V gene (reference sequence). This CDR3 spans 14 amino acids. CDR3 residues: CAWSATESTDTQYF. Here the CDR3 DNA reads TGTGCCTGGAGTGCAACAGAATCCACAGATACGCAGTATTTT.

The chain joins TRBV28 to TRBJ1-6, with TRBD1 as a possible D gene (6 bases). Trimming took 3 bases from V and 7 from J, leaving 13 bases between them. The CDR3 runs 15 residues. Per germline, CDR1 MDHEN and CDR2 SYDVKM. The CDR3, as DNA: TGTGCCAGCAGTTTGATACAGGGATGGAATTCACCCCTCCACTTT. Translation gives CASSLIQGWNSPLHF.

V gene TRBV5-4 combines with J gene TRBJ2-5; 8 nucleotides line up with TRBD2. The CDR3 extends over 15 amino acids. Germline-derived CDR1 and CDR2 are SGHNT and YYREEE (reference sequence). The trim removed 1 base at V and 1 base at J, leaving 3 bases unmatched. The CDR3 region is CASSLLAGSQETQYF. CDR3 nucleotides: TGTGCCAGCAGCTTGTTAGCGGGAAGCCAAGAGACCCAGTACTTC.